These 15 T cell receptor beta chains came from one sample sequenced in a study of blood T cell repertoires in COVID-19. Here immunoSEQ multiplex PCR was the method, and the copy in TCRdb shows in-frame clones only, minus some. The data show about 96,000 clones, 84% seen once. Input material: peripheral blood. All receptors come from a woman in her fifties or sixties with acute or convalescent COVID-19.

This chain connects TRBV3-1 (or the pseudogene TRBV3-2) to TRBJ1-4; 8 bases are a match to TRBD1. V lost 8 bases and J lost 11; bases outside the gene matches: 10. The germline V gene has CDR1 LGHDT and CDR2 YNNKEL (reference sequence). This CDR3 is built from 13 residues. Here the CDR3 reads CASGRTGTWKLFF. In DNA, the CDR3 is TGTGCCAGCGGACGGACAGGGACGTGGAAACTGTTTTTT.

The rearrangement joins TRBV2 to TRBJ1-3, with TRBD1 identical over 8 bases. Germline-derived CDR1 and CDR2 are SNHLY and FYNNEI. J lost 2 bases, V lost 6 bases, and 0 bases had no gene match. CDR3 length equals 13 residues. CDR3 region: CASRDRAGNTIYF. CDR3 DNA: TGTGCCAGCAGGGACAGGGCTGGAAACACCATATATTTT.

The J gene is TRBJ1-1, the V gene TRBV11-3; no reliable D call. V dropped 4 bases and J dropped 5 bases, with 14 bases sitting between them. There are 14 residues in the CDR3. The germline CDR1 and CDR2 sequences are SGHNT and YENEEA. The CDR3 DNA follows: TGTGCCAGCAGCTCGGAAGTTCGGAGTACTGAAGCTTTCTTT. As protein: CASSSEVRSTEAFF.

The chain combines TRBV30 with TRBJ2-7; 9 bases line up with TRBD1. Germline trimming cut 0 bases from V and 6 bases from J; bases unmatched to any gene: 3. Looked up from germline, CDR1 is GTSNPN and CDR2 is SVGIG (reference sequence). The CDR3 is 13 amino acids. The DNA for the CDR3 is TGTGCCTGGAGTGTAATACAGGGGGCCGAGCAGTACTTC. This translates into CAWSVIQGAEQYF.

This clone was detected a few times. V is TRBV7-9 and J is TRBJ2-7; 9 nucleotides match TRBD1. V lost 4 bases to trimming and J lost 0 bases; unmatched junction nucleotides: 4. The CDR3 covers 15 residues. Germline CDR1 is SEHNR and CDR2 is FQNEAQ (reference sequence). CDR3 residues: CASSSGQGLSYEQYF. CDR3 in DNA: TGTGCCAGCAGCTCGGGACAGGGCCTCTCCTACGAGCAGTACTTC.

The J gene is TRBJ2-7, the V gene TRBV6-2 or TRBV6-3, with a tentative D call TRBD2 (6 bases). The V end was cut by 2 bases, the J end by 3 bases, with 14 bases between. The CDR3 runs 15 residues. Per germline, CDR1 MNHEY and CDR2 SVGEGT. The CDR3 sequence: CASSYGLHPHYEQYF. The CDR3 coding sequence is TGTGCCAGCAGTTACGGACTACACCCTCACTACGAGCAGTACTTC.

The sample holds a few counts of this clone. The chain uses TRBV15 and TRBJ2-1, with a weak D call TRBD1 (5 bases). The V gene's germline CDR1 is LNHNV and CDR2 YYDKDF (reference sequence). The V end lost 1 base, the J end lost 9 bases, and 16 bases lay between the germline ends. The length of the CDR3 is 15 residues. CDR3 nucleotide sequence: TGTGCCACCAGCAGAGGCAGGGCAGCGTTCGGTGAGCAGTTCTTC. This gives the protein CATSRGRAAFGEQFF.

The rearrangement joins TRBV2 to TRBJ1-5; 8 bases are a match to TRBD1. CDR1 is SNHLY and CDR2 is FYNNEI in the germline V gene. Trimming cost V 5 bases and J 9 bases; bases outside gene matches: 12. This CDR3 spans 15 amino acids. As DNA, the CDR3 is TGTGCCAGCAGTTACTTGACAGGGGCCGGGGGGCCCCAGCATTTT. Amino acid sequence: CASSYLTGAGGPQHF.

The chain employs TRBV5-6 and TRBJ1-5; tentatively, D is TRBD1 (5 bases). V gave up 1 base and J gave up 1 base, with 12 bases separating them. The CDR3 consists of 16 residues. The V gene's germline CDR1 is SGHDT and CDR2 YYEEEE. The CDR3 nucleotides read TGTGCCAGCAGCTTGTTTGGGGACTTGAGCAATCAGCCCCAGCATTTT. This translates into CASSLFGDLSNQPQHF.

V gene TRBV6-2 or TRBV6-3 combines with J gene TRBJ1-1; no firm D call. There are 15 residues in the CDR3. Trimming removed 3 bases from V and 0 bases from J, with 11 bases in between. Germline V gene lookup returns CDR1 MNHEY and CDR2 SVGEGT. The CDR3 region is CASSYRSRMNTEAFF. As DNA, the CDR3 is TGTGCCAGCAGTTATAGGAGCCGGATGAACACTGAAGCTTTCTTT.

V gene TRBV28 combines with J gene TRBJ1-5; the D gene is possibly TRBD1 (5 bases). Trimming cost V 2 bases and J 0 bases, with 11 bases left between them. From germline, CDR1 is MDHEN and CDR2 SYDVKM. The CDR3 spans 16 residues. The CDR3 sequence is CASSLGGAYSNQPQHF. CDR3 nucleotides: TGTGCCAGCAGTTTAGGAGGGGCCTATAGCAATCAGCCCCAGCATTTT.

The rearrangement joins TRBV7-9 to TRBJ2-1; no reliable D call. Trimming pared 5 bases from V and 2 bases from J, leaving 7 bases between. Germline lookup yields CDR1 SEHNR and CDR2 FQNEAQ (reference sequence). This CDR3 comprises 13 residues. The CDR3 DNA reads TGTGCCAGCAGCACGGTCCCCTACAATGAGCAGTTCTTC. It encodes CASSTVPYNEQFF.

The V call is TRBV5-1, the J call TRBJ2-7, with D perhaps matching TRBD2 (5 bases). Trimming took off 0 bases at V and 2 bases at J, with 15 bases between the two ends. The V gene's germline CDR1 is SGHRS and CDR2 YFSETQ. The CDR3 length is 16 residues. The CDR3 region has the DNA TGCGCCAGCAGCTTGGCCGCAGGACTCTATACCTACGAGCAGTACTTC. This gives the protein CASSLAAGLYTYEQYF.

The rearrangement joins TRBV24-1 to TRBJ1-3, with a tentative D call TRBD1 (5 bases). This CDR3 comprises 12 residues. V lost 9 bases, J lost 3 bases, and 8 bases lay in between. Germline V lookup: CDR1 KGHDR, CDR2 SFDVKD. The CDR3 coding sequence is TGTGCCACCCACAGGTGTGGAAACACCATATATTTT. Translation: CATHRCGNTIYF.

The chain has TRBV6-5 and TRBJ2-7, with TRBD2 as a possible D gene (5 bases). The CDR3 is 14 residues long. CDR1 and CDR2 from the germline V gene are MNHEY and SVGAGI. V dropped 4 bases and J dropped 5 bases, with 15 bases sitting between them. The CDR3 protein is CASSSGLDAHEQYF. The CDR3 coding sequence is TGTGCCAGCAGTTCCGGACTGGATGCTCACGAGCAGTACTTC.